The 17 T cell receptor beta chains below all came from one sample that was sequenced in a study of T cell responses to AZD1222 COVID-19 vaccine. The repertoire was sequenced with immunoSEQ multiplex PCR; TCRdb's copy has only in-frame clones and lacks some. The sample holds around 170,000 clones, about 90% seen once. The sample here was peripheral blood, taken 28 days after the second AZD1222 dose. Receptors originate from an adult who received the AZD1222 COVID-19 vaccine.

The chain links TRBV6-6 to TRBJ1-5, with D possibly TRBD1 on 5 matching bases. Trimming removed 8 bases from V and 4 bases from J, with 15 bases in between. The CDR3 spans 14 residues. From germline, CDR1 is MNHNY and CDR2 SVGAGI (reference sequence). The CDR3: CASAPGGGNQPQHF. CDR3 coding DNA: TGTGCCAGCGCCCCTGGGGGGGGAAATCAGCCCCAGCATTTT.

J is TRBJ1-5 and V is TRBV5-1; D gene uncertain. V was shortened by 0 bases and J by 2 bases, with 9 bases between the two germline ends. The CDR3 extends over 15 amino acids. Germline CDR1 and CDR2: SGHRS and YFSETQ. The CDR3 nucleotides read TGCGCCAGCAGCTTGGATCCGGGTGGCAATCAGCCCCAGCATTTT. It translates to CASSLDPGGNQPQHF.

This chain links TRBV2 with TRBJ1-4; 9 nucleotides match TRBD1. CDR1 SNHLY and CDR2 FYNNEI come from the germline V gene. The CDR3 has 15 residues. J lost 5 bases, V lost 8 bases, and 9 bases had no gene match. This CDR3 reads CASHGTGSRNEKLFF. CDR3 DNA sequence: TGTGCCAGCCACGGGACAGGGAGTAGGAATGAAAAACTGTTTTTT.

The gene calls are TRBV3-1 (or the pseudogene TRBV3-2) and TRBJ2-1; D remains unclear. The CDR3 has 11 amino acids. In germline, CDR1 is LGHDT, CDR2 YNNKEL (reference sequence). V lost 4 bases and J lost 10, with 8 bases in between. In nucleotides, the CDR3 is TGTGCCAGCAGCCTCACCTCGGAGCAGTTCTTC. Protein: CASSLTSEQFF.

The CDR3 DNA reads TGTGCCAGCAAAGGGACAGGGATTGGCTACACCTTC. It is translated as CASKGTGIGYTF. The chain uses TRBV6-5 and TRBJ1-2, with TRBD1 identical over 9 bases. The V segment lost 7 bases and the J segment 7 bases; nucleotides outside the gene matches: 4. CDR3 size: 12 residues. The germline gives CDR1 MNHEY, CDR2 SVGAGI.

The chain employs TRBV4-2 and TRBJ2-3, with a tentative D call TRBD2 (6 bases). Germline V CDR1 and CDR2: LGHNA, YNFKEQ. This CDR3 comprises 16 residues. Trimming removed 3 bases from V and 0 bases from J, with 13 bases in between. CDR3 protein: CASSQAPGLSTDTQYF. CDR3 nucleotides: TGTGCCAGCAGCCAGGCCCCGGGACTCAGCACAGATACGCAGTATTTT.

As to this clone: Within the sample, other DNA sequences also encode this same CDR3. The rearrangement joins TRBV9 to TRBJ2-3; 7 bases are a match to TRBD1. The CDR3 length is 15 residues. Germline V lookup: CDR1 SGDLS, CDR2 YYNGEE. After removal of 4 bases from V and 0 bases from J, the junction contained 5 bases not matched to a gene. This CDR3 is CASSPRTGSTDTQYF. DNA of the CDR3: TGTGCCAGCAGCCCCCGGACAGGTAGCACAGATACGCAGTATTTT.

This clone showed up just once. The genes are TRBV6-1 and TRBJ1-2, with 7 bases aligning to TRBD1. In germline, CDR1 is MNHNS, CDR2 SASEGT. There are 13 residues in the CDR3. Trimming removed 5 bases from V and 6 bases from J; junction bases left unmatched: 6. The CDR3 region is CASSWNTGDGYTF. The CDR3 bases are TGTGCCAGCAGTTGGAATACAGGGGATGGCTACACCTTC.

The chain's CDR3 is CASSLRSGGGYEQYF. The CDR3 region has the DNA TGTGCCAGCAGCTTAAGGTCAGGGGGCGGGTACGAGCAGTACTTC. The chain is built from TRBV7-9 and TRBJ2-7; 8 bases are shared with TRBD1. From germline, CDR1 is SEHNR and CDR2 FQNEAQ (reference sequence). The CDR3 totals 15 residues. The junction had 7 bases not matched to a gene; V was cut back by 2 bases and J by 4 bases.

The rearrangement links TRBV7-2 to TRBJ1-6; 12 bases match TRBD1. Germline values: CDR1 SGHTA, CDR2 FQGNSA. V shed 4 bases and J 0 bases; nucleotides not matched to a gene: 4. The CDR3 is 18 amino acids. CDR3 DNA: TGTGCCAGCAGCTCCGGGACAGGGGGCCTCTCCTATAATTCACCCCTCCACTTT. Amino acids: CASSSGTGGLSYNSPLHF.

The chain combines TRBV6-5 with TRBJ1-5; D not certain. The CDR3 has 13 residues. Germline V CDR1 and CDR2: MNHEY, SVGAGI. Between the trimmed V and J ends, which lost 6 bases and 2 bases, there was a span of 8 bases. This CDR3 reads CASRYSGNQPQHF. The CDR3, as DNA: TGTGCCAGCAGGTATAGCGGCAATCAGCCCCAGCATTTT.

The genes are TRBV5-1 and TRBJ2-7; D may match TRBD1 or TRBD2 (5 bases each). Germline CDR1 is SGHRS and CDR2 is YFSETQ. This CDR3 comprises 12 residues. V was pared by 5 bases and J by 6 bases, with 12 bases between. This chain's CDR3 is CASRRDPGEQYF. The CDR3 DNA follows: TGCGCCAGCAGGAGGGACCCCGGCGAGCAGTACTTC.

The chain is built from TRBV5-1 and TRBJ1-1; D might be TRBD1 (5 bases). V gave up 0 bases and J gave up 0 bases, with 18 bases separating them. The CDR3 contains 18 residues. The germline gives CDR1 SGHRS, CDR2 YFSETQ. The DNA of the CDR3 is TGCGCCAGCAGCTTGGCCCACGGACGGGGCATAATGAACACTGAAGCTTTCTTT. Protein sequence: CASSLAHGRGIMNTEAFF.

The chain couples TRBV7-8 to TRBJ2-3; weak D call: TRBD2 (5 bases). Trimming left V 0 bases short and J 2 bases short, with 12 bases between. The CDR3 extends over 16 amino acids. CDR1 is SGHVS and CDR2 is FQNEAQ in the germline V gene. DNA for the CDR3: TGTGCCAGCAGCTTAGCGAGGGTAGTGTACACAGATACGCAGTATTTT. It is translated as CASSLARVVYTDTQYF.

The chain combines TRBV6-1 with TRBJ1-1, with unresolved D. Germline V gene sequence: CDR1 MNHNS, CDR2 SASEGT. This CDR3 is 14 amino acids long. V was trimmed by 2 bases and J by 1 base, leaving 8 bases between them. The CDR3 coding sequence is TGTGCCAGCAGTGAAAAGAGTGGGAACACTGAAGCTTTCTTT. Protein product: CASSEKSGNTEAFF.

The genes are TRBV19 and TRBJ1-1; D possibly corresponds to TRBD1 (5 bases). The germline gives CDR1 LNHDA, CDR2 SQIVND (reference sequence). Trimming cost V 5 bases and J 4 bases, with 8 bases left between them. This CDR3 is 12 amino acids long. The CDR3 DNA reads TGTGCCAGTAGTCCCCAGGGCACTGAAGCTTTCTTT. Its translation: CASSPQGTEAFF.

This chain links TRBV6-5 with TRBJ2-3; D is unresolved. The germline V gene has CDR1 MNHEY and CDR2 SVGAGI. V lost 0 bases, J lost 6 bases, and 16 bases lay in between. This CDR3 has 16 amino acids. The DNA for the CDR3 is TGTGCCAGCAGTTACTCGTCGGTCTCACTGGGGGATACGCAGTATTTT. This encodes CASSYSSVSLGDTQYF.